Listed below are T cell receptor beta chains from one sample, sequenced in a study of blood T cell repertoires in COVID-19. Generated by immunoSEQ multiplex PCR, the TCRdb table keeps only in-frame clones and is missing some. The sample contains some 200,000 clones, 80% to 90% of which appear only once. Sequenced input: peripheral blood. The source of these receptors is a woman between 18 and 30 years old who had recovered from COVID-19. Both conserved end residues are part of each CDR3. The order of the fields is J gene, clone size, D gene, V gene, CDR3 protein, CDR3 DNA. D genes are given only for firm matches. Size tells how often a clone was seen (once, few, many) or the class of an expanded clone, and some rows leave it out.

J: TRBJ1-2; size: NA; D: TRBD1; V: TRBV5-1; CDR3: CASSETGWGYTF; DNA: TGCGCCAGCAGCGAGACAGGGTGGGGCTACACCTTC
J: TRBJ1-5; size: NA; D: TRBD1; V: TRBV10-3; CDR3: CAAGTGPLSNQPQHF; DNA: TGTGCGGCCGGGACAGGGCCTTTGAGCAATCAGCCCCAGCATTTT
J: TRBJ2-5; size: NA; D: TRBD1; V: TRBV5-5; CDR3: CASSSTGEYQETQYF; DNA: TGTGCCAGCAGCTCGACAGGGGAGTACCAAGAGACCCAGTACTTC
J: TRBJ2-2; size: NA; D: NA; V: TRBV7-6; CDR3: CASSRGAFSTGELFF; DNA: TGTGCCAGCAGCCGGGGGGCCTTTAGCACCGGGGAGCTGTTTTTT
J: TRBJ2-3; size: once; D: NA; V: TRBV18; CDR3: CASSPEASVREDTQYF; DNA: TGTGCCAGCTCACCGGAGGCTAGCGTTCGAGAGGATACGCAGTATTTT
J: TRBJ1-2; size: NA; D: NA; V: TRBV9; CDR3: CASSVGQDNYGYTF; DNA: TGTGCCAGCAGCGTAGGTCAGGATAACTATGGCTACACCTTC
J: TRBJ2-3; size: NA; D: NA; V: TRBV10-3; CDR3: CAISGFGSKDTQYF; DNA: TGTGCCATCAGTGGGTTTGGCAGTAAAGATACGCAGTATTTT
J: TRBJ2-6; size: NA; D: NA; V: TRBV7-2; CDR3: CASSSLAQGSGANVLTF; DNA: TGTGCCAGCAGCTCCCTCGCGCAGGGATCTGGGGCCAACGTCCTGACTTTC
J: TRBJ2-2; size: once; D: NA; V: TRBV2; CDR3: CASRARTGELFF; DNA: TGTGCCAGCAGGGCCCGTACCGGGGAGCTGTTTTTT
J: TRBJ2-5; size: NA; D: NA; V: TRBV2; CDR3: CASSGGQDQETQYF; DNA: TGTGCCAGCAGTGGAGGGCAGGACCAAGAGACCCAGTACTTC
J: TRBJ2-5; size: NA; D: TRBD1; V: TRBV9; CDR3: CASSAHGTGGGETQYF; DNA: TGTGCCAGCAGCGCCCATGGGACAGGGGGCGGTGAGACCCAGTACTTC
J: TRBJ1-1; size: NA; D: NA; V: TRBV28; CDR3: CASSSRRPVEAFF; DNA: TGTGCCAGCAGTTCGCGGCGTCCCGTTGAAGCTTTCTTT
J: TRBJ2-3; size: NA; D: TRBD2; V: TRBV29-1; CDR3: CSVASGGANTQYF; DNA: TGCAGCGTTGCTAGCGGGGGGGCTAATACGCAGTATTTT
J: TRBJ2-3; size: NA; D: TRBD2; V: TRBV7-3; CDR3: CASSARTSRDTQYF; DNA: TGTGCCAGCAGCGCCAGGACTAGCAGGGATACGCAGTATTTT
J: TRBJ1-5; size: NA; D: TRBD1; V: TRBV5-6; CDR3: CASSSRGTNQPQHF; DNA: TGTGCCAGCAGCTCCAGGGGGACGAATCAGCCCCAGCATTTT
J: TRBJ2-5; size: NA; D: TRBD2; V: TRBV7-3; CDR3: CASSSSSGVKTQYF; DNA: TGTGCCAGCAGCTCGAGTAGCGGGGTTAAGACCCAGTACTTC
J: TRBJ2-1; size: NA; D: TRBD2; V: TRBV20-1; CDR3: CSASTSGGVRDNEQFF; DNA: TGCAGTGCTAGTACTAGCGGGGGGGTGAGAGACAATGAGCAGTTCTTC
J: TRBJ1-1; size: NA; D: NA; V: TRBV7-2; CDR3: CASSWGGSTEAFF; DNA: TGTGCCAGCAGCTGGGGCGGGAGCACTGAAGCTTTCTTT
J: TRBJ2-5; size: NA; D: TRBD2; V: TRBV12-3/TRBV12-4; CDR3: CASTLGGEETQYF; DNA: TGTGCCAGCACCTTGGGAGGGGAGGAGACCCAGTACTTC
J: TRBJ2-5; size: NA; D: TRBD1; V: TRBV2; CDR3: CASRTDRGLQETQYF; DNA: TGTGCCAGCAGAACGGACAGGGGACTACAAGAGACCCAGTACTTC
J: TRBJ2-5; size: NA; D: TRBD2; V: TRBV11-2; CDR3: CASSRERGGFQETQYF; DNA: TGTGCCAGCAGCAGAGAGCGGGGGGGATTCCAAGAGACCCAGTACTTC
J: TRBJ2-7; size: NA; D: TRBD1; V: TRBV20-1; CDR3: CSALTGDEQYF; DNA: TGCAGTGCTCTGACAGGGGACGAGCAGTACTTC
J: TRBJ2-1; size: NA; D: NA; V: TRBV6-5; CDR3: CASSYEGAEQFF; DNA: TGTGCCAGCAGTTACGAAGGGGCTGAGCAGTTCTTC
J: TRBJ1-1; size: NA; D: NA; V: TRBV2; CDR3: CASSEEGEAFF; DNA: TGTGCCAGCAGTGAGGAGGGTGAAGCTTTCTTT
J: TRBJ1-4; size: NA; D: NA; V: TRBV6-6; CDR3: CASSYSPREKLFF; DNA: TGTGCCAGCAGTTACTCCCCTCGTGAAAAACTGTTTTTT
J: TRBJ2-7; size: NA; D: NA; V: TRBV11-1; CDR3: CASSLDLTGSGEQYF; DNA: TGTGCCAGCAGCTTAGATCTTACAGGGTCGGGCGAGCAGTACTTC
J: TRBJ1-6; size: NA; D: TRBD1; V: TRBV7-9; CDR3: CASSLIGGAGNSPLHF; DNA: TGTGCCAGCAGCTTGATAGGGGGCGCCGGCAATTCACCCCTCCACTTT